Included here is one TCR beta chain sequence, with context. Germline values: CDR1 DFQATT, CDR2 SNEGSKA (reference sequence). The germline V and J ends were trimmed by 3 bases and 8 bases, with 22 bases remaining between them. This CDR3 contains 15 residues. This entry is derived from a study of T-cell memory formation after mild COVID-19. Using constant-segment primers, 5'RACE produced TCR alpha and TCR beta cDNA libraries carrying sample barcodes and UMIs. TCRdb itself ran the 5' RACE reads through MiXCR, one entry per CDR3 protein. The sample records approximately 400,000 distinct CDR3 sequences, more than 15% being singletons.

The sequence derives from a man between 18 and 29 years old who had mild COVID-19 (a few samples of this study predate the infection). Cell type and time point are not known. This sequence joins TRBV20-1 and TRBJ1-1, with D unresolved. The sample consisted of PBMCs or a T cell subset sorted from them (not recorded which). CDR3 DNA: TGCAGTGCTAGGGATTGGCGGTCTCCGGGAACCGAAGCTTTCTTT. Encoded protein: CSARDWRSPGTEAFF.